The rows below give T cell receptor beta chains drawn from one sample of a study of molecular identifiers for immune sequencing clone quantification. TCRdb reprocessed the PCR reads via MiXCR and lists one record per CDR3 protein. The sample consists of 85,000 to 90,000 distinct CDR3 sequences, around 17% of them appearing once. The sequencing sample was made of naive CD8+ T cells from blood, with Jurkat cell RNA spiked in. The receptors come from a human donor in good health. Some libraries in this study had Jurkat cell RNA spiked in. Each CDR3 is given without its conserved first and last residue. The order of the fields is J gene, V gene, CDR3 protein.

J gene: TRBJ1-2
V gene: TRBV2
CDR3 protein: ASSEFVPFGYT

J gene: TRBJ2-5
V gene: TRBV11-2
CDR3 protein: ASSLVGGLQETQY

J gene: TRBJ2-7
V gene: TRBV14
CDR3 protein: ASSQLRGLVEQY

J gene: TRBJ2-2
V gene: TRBV7-9
CDR3 protein: ASSLQGIGELF

J gene: TRBJ2-1
V gene: TRBV4-3
CDR3 protein: ASSQEWLAGVNEQF

J gene: TRBJ2-3
V gene: TRBV12-3/TRBV12-4
CDR3 protein: ASAPEGTGTQY

J gene: TRBJ2-1
V gene: TRBV12-5
CDR3 protein: ASVNQMENEQF

J gene: TRBJ2-7
V gene: TRBV5-4
CDR3 protein: ASSSGTGYYEQY

J gene: TRBJ2-7
V gene: TRBV19
CDR3 protein: ASSIGWRAGVLEQY

J gene: TRBJ2-3
V gene: TRBV21-1
CDR3 protein: ASSDPGLATDTQY

J gene: TRBJ2-5
V gene: TRBV5-6
CDR3 protein: ASSLEDNEETQY

J gene: TRBJ2-3
V gene: TRBV6-6
CDR3 protein: ATGAQASTDTQY

J gene: TRBJ2-1
V gene: TRBV3-1
CDR3 protein: ASSHPKAGNNEQF

J gene: TRBJ2-7
V gene: TRBV12-3/TRBV12-4
CDR3 protein: ASSQYYEQY

J gene: TRBJ1-1
V gene: TRBV28
CDR3 protein: ASSHQGGNTEAF

J gene: TRBJ2-7
V gene: TRBV5-1
CDR3 protein: ASSLLTGGIDEQY

J gene: TRBJ1-1
V gene: TRBV9
CDR3 protein: ASSVGAGNTEAF

J gene: TRBJ1-1
V gene: TRBV6-5
CDR3 protein: ASSLTLNTEAF

J gene: TRBJ1-1
V gene: TRBV20-1
CDR3 protein: SASEPFKGGTEAF

J gene: TRBJ2-7
V gene: TRBV30
CDR3 protein: AWSRTALLYEQY

J gene: TRBJ2-2
V gene: TRBV4-1
CDR3 protein: ASSLGQGINGELF

J gene: TRBJ2-7
V gene: TRBV15
CDR3 protein: ATSKDRVLYEQY

J gene: TRBJ2-7
V gene: TRBV20-1
CDR3 protein: SARELATGGEQY

J gene: TRBJ1-2
V gene: TRBV13
CDR3 protein: ASSSGGQILYGYT

J gene: TRBJ2-5
V gene: TRBV28
CDR3 protein: ASRGARTLPRRETQETQY

J gene: TRBJ2-3
V gene: TRBV19
CDR3 protein: ASSIDGTDTQY

J gene: TRBJ2-3
V gene: TRBV4-1
CDR3 protein: ASSQELGPDTQY

J gene: TRBJ2-1
V gene: TRBV30
CDR3 protein: AWKGLAGDNEQF

J gene: TRBJ2-6
V gene: TRBV7-9
CDR3 protein: ASSFGGAGGPAGANVLT

J gene: TRBJ2-3
V gene: TRBV3-1
CDR3 protein: ASSQDLAGKDDTQY

J gene: TRBJ1-1
V gene: TRBV12-5
CDR3 protein: ASGLWNTEAF

J gene: TRBJ1-4
V gene: TRBV5-6
CDR3 protein: ASSSDSWGEKLF

J gene: TRBJ2-5
V gene: TRBV12-3/TRBV12-4
CDR3 protein: ASSRPGLPRGGESQY

J gene: TRBJ1-1
V gene: TRBV7-9
CDR3 protein: ASSFGTGAQEAF

J gene: TRBJ2-3
V gene: TRBV29-1
CDR3 protein: SFHGIGDTQY

J gene: TRBJ2-7
V gene: TRBV7-9
CDR3 protein: AGSFLGGGADEQY

J gene: TRBJ2-3
V gene: TRBV7-9
CDR3 protein: ASILAGATDTQH

J gene: TRBJ2-1
V gene: TRBV11-3
CDR3 protein: ASSPSAGFSYNEQF

J gene: TRBJ2-3
V gene: TRBV12-3/TRBV12-4
CDR3 protein: ASSLARGIDTQY

J gene: TRBJ2-1
V gene: TRBV5-1
CDR3 protein: AGSLASGGALGNEQF

J gene: TRBJ1-2
V gene: TRBV5-4
CDR3 protein: ASSPPDDYGYT

J gene: TRBJ1-1
V gene: TRBV4-1
CDR3 protein: ASSNRVLNTEAF

J gene: TRBJ2-3
V gene: TRBV7-9
CDR3 protein: ASSQDVGLAGGLADTQY

J gene: TRBJ2-5
V gene: TRBV7-9
CDR3 protein: ASSPIASYQETQY

J gene: TRBJ2-7
V gene: TRBV29-1
CDR3 protein: SVMGSGRREQY

J gene: TRBJ2-3
V gene: TRBV15
CDR3 protein: ATSRDLGLAELTDTQY

J gene: TRBJ2-3
V gene: TRBV29-1
CDR3 protein: SVGGGPDSGSDTQY

J gene: TRBJ2-3
V gene: TRBV12-3/TRBV12-4
CDR3 protein: ASSFLGDTQY

J gene: TRBJ2-1
V gene: TRBV4-1
CDR3 protein: ASSQVAQYNEQF

J gene: TRBJ1-1
V gene: TRBV5-6
CDR3 protein: ASSLGQAMNTEAF

J gene: TRBJ1-3
V gene: TRBV7-9
CDR3 protein: ASSPFLLGYISGNTIY

J gene: TRBJ2-1
V gene: TRBV28
CDR3 protein: ASAKLAENEQF

J gene: TRBJ1-5
V gene: TRBV27
CDR3 protein: ASSETANQPQH

J gene: TRBJ2-2
V gene: TRBV9
CDR3 protein: ASSYTGTGGYGELF

J gene: TRBJ2-5
V gene: TRBV7-9
CDR3 protein: ASSPDLAGLLGETQY

J gene: TRBJ1-1
V gene: TRBV30
CDR3 protein: AWSWSRPNTEAF

J gene: TRBJ2-7
V gene: TRBV29-1
CDR3 protein: SVERSYEQY

J gene: TRBJ2-2
V gene: TRBV9
CDR3 protein: ASSFRTSGRANVAGELF

J gene: TRBJ1-5
V gene: TRBV13
CDR3 protein: ASSFGYNQPQH

J gene: TRBJ2-7
V gene: TRBV7-9
CDR3 protein: ASSSTRASSSYEQY